One and the same sample provided the 2 T cell receptor beta chains below, sequenced in a study of blood T cell repertoires in COVID-19. The data were produced by immunoSEQ multiplex PCR, yet TCRdb's version contains in-frame clones alone and is incomplete. The data contain around 100,000 clones, 84% of them singletons. Specimen: peripheral blood. The source of these receptors is a human donor in a cohort sampled during active or convalescent COVID-19.

The genes are TRBV6-6 and TRBJ2-1; no reliable D call. The CDR3 is 12 residues long. CDR1 and CDR2 (germline): MNHNY, SVGAGI (reference sequence). The CDR3: CASRSSYNEQFF. In DNA form, the CDR3 reads TGTGCGTCCCGGAGCTCCTACAATGAGCAGTTCTTC.

This CDR3 reads CASSQPLGGGMDTQYF. The DNA for the CDR3 is TGTGCCAGCAGCCAACCCTTAGGCGGGGGGATGGATACGCAGTATTTT. This chain uses TRBV3-1 (or the pseudogene TRBV3-2) with TRBJ2-3, with 8 positions matching TRBD2. The length of the CDR3 is 16 residues. The germline CDR1 and CDR2 sequences are LGHDT and YNNKEL (reference sequence). The V gene end was trimmed by 2 bases and the J gene end by 6 bases; junction bases not matched to a gene: 10.